Listed below are T cell receptor beta chains from one sample, sequenced in a study of cytomegalovirus exposure and HLA in healthy donors. Sequencing used immunoSEQ multiplex PCR; TCRdb keeps in-frame clones, though not all of them. This sample has roughly 150,000 clones, with about 75% found just once. The sequenced material came from PBMCs. These TCRs come from a woman in her twenties or thirties in good health and CMV-seronegative. CDR3s include the opening cysteine and the closing phenylalanine or tryptophan. Fields, in order: V gene, D gene, clone size, J gene, CDR3 DNA, CDR3 protein. The D gene is left open where the match is weak. The size entry is marked missing in some rows and otherwise reads once, few, many or a size class.

V: TRBV2; D: .; size: .; J: TRBJ1-6; DNA: TGTGCCAGCAGTGAAGCGCTAGTTGTCTCATCACCCCTCCACTTT; CDR3: CASSEALVVSSPLHF
V: TRBV28; D: .; size: .; J: TRBJ2-4; DNA: TGTGCCAGCAGTTTATCGGGGACCAAAAACATTCAGTACTTC; CDR3: CASSLSGTKNIQYF
V: TRBV29-1; D: TRBD1; size: .; J: TRBJ1-2; DNA: TGCAGCTCCCCCGCTGGGACAGGGAACGGCTACACCTTC; CDR3: CSSPAGTGNGYTF
V: TRBV5-1; D: .; size: .; J: TRBJ1-4; DNA: TGCGCCAGCAGCTCAGGGTTGTTGGGTGAAAAACTGTTTTTT; CDR3: CASSSGLLGEKLFF
V: TRBV9; D: .; size: .; J: TRBJ1-1; DNA: TGTGCCAGCAGCCCCCGAGAGACAGAGATGAACACTGAAGCTTTCTTT; CDR3: CASSPRETEMNTEAFF
V: TRBV10-3; D: TRBD1; size: .; J: TRBJ1-5; DNA: TGTGCCATCAGGGGGACAGGGGATCAGCCCCAGCATTTT; CDR3: CAIRGTGDQPQHF
V: TRBV6-4; D: .; size: once; J: TRBJ1-4; DNA: TGTGCCAGCAGCCGAGGGTCGGGAACTAATGAAAAACTGTTTTTT; CDR3: CASSRGSGTNEKLFF
V: TRBV27; D: .; size: .; J: TRBJ2-7; DNA: TGTGCCAGCAGTTTATTGCGGGGCCTCGCCTACGAGCAGTACTTC; CDR3: CASSLLRGLAYEQYF
V: TRBV30; D: .; size: .; J: TRBJ1-5; DNA: TGTGCCTGGAGTGGGCAGGGAGGACAGCCCCAGCATTTT; CDR3: CAWSGQGGQPQHF
V: TRBV27; D: .; size: .; J: TRBJ2-1; DNA: TGTGCCAGCAGCTCAGATCGGGCCTACAATGAGCAGTTCTTC; CDR3: CASSSDRAYNEQFF
V: TRBV6-4; D: TRBD2; size: .; J: TRBJ2-7; DNA: TGTGCCAGCAGCGAGAGGTTGGCAATGAATTTAGGGACTAGCGACTACGAGCAGTACTTC; CDR3: CASSERLAMNLGTSDYEQYF
V: TRBV5-1; D: TRBD2; size: .; J: TRBJ2-5; DNA: TGCGCCAGCAGCTTGTTGGCTAGCGGAATACAAGAGACCCAGTACTTC; CDR3: CASSLLASGIQETQYF
V: TRBV20-1; D: .; size: .; J: TRBJ1-2; DNA: TGCAGTGCTCCCGGGGGCTACACCTTC; CDR3: CSAPGGYTF
V: TRBV4-1; D: .; size: .; J: TRBJ2-3; DNA: TGCGCCAGCAGCCTTTTTTCCCCGGGGAATACGCAGTATTTT; CDR3: CASSLFSPGNTQYF
V: TRBV29-1; D: TRBD1; size: .; J: TRBJ1-6; DNA: TGCAGCGTGGCCACAGGGGAAGGGTCACCCCTCCACTTT; CDR3: CSVATGEGSPLHF
V: TRBV6-4; D: .; size: .; J: TRBJ1-5; DNA: TGTGCCAGCAGTGACTCGGGAGGGGTTGGGTTTTCGCCCCAGCATTTT; CDR3: CASSDSGGVGFSPQHF
V: TRBV6-6; D: .; size: .; J: TRBJ2-3; DNA: TGTGCCAGCAGTTACCAACAGGGTACAGATACGCAGTATTTT; CDR3: CASSYQQGTDTQYF
V: TRBV19; D: .; size: .; J: TRBJ2-1; DNA: TGTGCCAGTAGTATCCTCGGTAATGAGCAGTTCTTC; CDR3: CASSILGNEQFF
V: TRBV28; D: .; size: .; J: TRBJ2-2; DNA: TGTGCCAGCCTTCCGGGACACTTCACCGGGGAGCTGTTTTTT; CDR3: CASLPGHFTGELFF
V: TRBV7-9; D: TRBD1; size: .; J: TRBJ1-1; DNA: TGTGCCAGCAGCATCCAGGGGGCAGACACTGAAGCTTTCTTT; CDR3: CASSIQGADTEAFF
V: TRBV11-3; D: TRBD2; size: .; J: TRBJ2-7; DNA: TGTGCCAGCAGCTTAGATCGGGGGGTCCGGGAGCAGTACTTC; CDR3: CASSLDRGVREQYF
V: TRBV7-3; D: .; size: .; J: TRBJ2-1; DNA: TGTGCCAGCAGCTTAATAGGCGGGGAGAATGAGCAGTTCTTC; CDR3: CASSLIGGENEQFF
V: TRBV6-5; D: .; size: .; J: TRBJ1-2; DNA: TGTGCCAGCAGTAGGGGCTATGGCTACACCTTC; CDR3: CASSRGYGYTF
V: TRBV28; D: .; size: .; J: TRBJ2-7; DNA: TGTGCCATCCGACCCTCGACAGAATTCGAGCAGTACTTC; CDR3: CAIRPSTEFEQYF
V: TRBV19; D: TRBD2; size: .; J: TRBJ2-3; DNA: TGTGCCAGTAGTTTCACTAGCGGGAGTATGGATACGCAGTATTTT; CDR3: CASSFTSGSMDTQYF
V: TRBV7-9; D: .; size: .; J: TRBJ1-2; DNA: TGTGCCAGCAGCCAGGGGCTGACCTATAACTATGGCTACACCTTC; CDR3: CASSQGLTYNYGYTF
V: TRBV7-6; D: .; size: .; J: TRBJ1-1; DNA: TGTGCCAGCAGCCCAAGAGCGACTGAAGCTTTCTTT; CDR3: CASSPRATEAFF
V: TRBV5-1; D: TRBD1; size: .; J: TRBJ1-2; DNA: TGCGCCAGCAGCTTCCTGACAGGGAACTATGGCTACACCTTC; CDR3: CASSFLTGNYGYTF
V: TRBV7-7; D: TRBD1; size: .; J: TRBJ2-5; DNA: TGTGCTAGCAGTCAAAACAGGGGGGATCAAACCCAGTACTTC; CDR3: CASSQNRGDQTQYF
V: TRBV9; D: .; size: once; J: TRBJ2-1; DNA: TGTGCCAGCAGCGAGAGTACTTGGGAGTCCTACAATGAGCAGTTCTTC; CDR3: CASSESTWESYNEQFF
V: TRBV27; D: .; size: .; J: TRBJ1-5; DNA: TGTGCCAGCAGTTTCCGGGGGGGAAGAGGGTTTCAGCCCCAGCATTTT; CDR3: CASSFRGGRGFQPQHF
V: TRBV18; D: TRBD1; size: .; J: TRBJ1-5; DNA: TGTGCCAGCTCACCGGGACAGGAGCACAATCAGCCCCAGCATTTT; CDR3: CASSPGQEHNQPQHF
V: TRBV7-3; D: TRBD2; size: .; J: TRBJ2-4; DNA: TGTGCCAGCAGCTTCAGAGCGGGGGGCGGGGACATTCAGTACTTC; CDR3: CASSFRAGGGDIQYF
V: TRBV30; D: TRBD2; size: .; J: TRBJ2-3; DNA: TGTGCCTGGAGTAAGGGACTAGCGGACACGCAGTATTTT; CDR3: CAWSKGLADTQYF
V: TRBV5-1; D: .; size: .; J: TRBJ1-3; DNA: TGCGCCAGCAGCTTGGATGTGATCAGGGCTGGAAACACCATATATTTT; CDR3: CASSLDVIRAGNTIYF
V: TRBV28; D: TRBD2; size: .; J: TRBJ2-5; DNA: TGTGCCAGCAGCCCCCTAGCGGGAGTAGGGGAGACCCAGTACTTC; CDR3: CASSPLAGVGETQYF
V: TRBV29-1; D: TRBD1; size: .; J: TRBJ1-4; DNA: TGCAGCGTTGAATGGCAGGGGGGCGAAAAACTGTTTTTT; CDR3: CSVEWQGGEKLFF
V: TRBV7-2; D: .; size: .; J: TRBJ1-5; DNA: TGTGCCAGCAGCTTAACCAGTAATAGCAATCAGCCCCAGCATTTT; CDR3: CASSLTSNSNQPQHF
V: TRBV28; D: .; size: .; J: TRBJ1-4; DNA: TGTGCCAGCAGTACCCAGACAGGATCTAATGAAAAACTGTTTTTT; CDR3: CASSTQTGSNEKLFF
V: TRBV5-4; D: TRBD1; size: .; J: TRBJ1-2; DNA: TGTGCCAGCAGCTCCGGGACAGTTGGATGCGGCTACACCTTC; CDR3: CASSSGTVGCGYTF
V: TRBV28; D: .; size: .; J: TRBJ1-1; DNA: TGTGCCAGCAGTTTATCCGCCACAGTGAACACTGAAGCTTTCTTT; CDR3: CASSLSATVNTEAFF
V: TRBV2; D: .; size: .; J: TRBJ2-7; DNA: TGTGCCAGCGAGATGAGCTCCTACGAGCAGTACTTC; CDR3: CASEMSSYEQYF
V: TRBV6-1; D: TRBD2; size: .; J: TRBJ2-7; DNA: TGTGCCAGCAGTGAAGGACTAGCGGGCTCCTACGAGCAGTACTTC; CDR3: CASSEGLAGSYEQYF
V: TRBV9; D: .; size: few; J: TRBJ1-5; DNA: TGTGCCAGCAGCGTAGGCTCCGGAGGAAATCAGCCCCAGCATTTT; CDR3: CASSVGSGGNQPQHF
V: TRBV5-4; D: TRBD2; size: .; J: TRBJ2-3; DNA: TGTGCCAGCAGCCTAGCGGGGGTCACAGATACGCAGTATTTT; CDR3: CASSLAGVTDTQYF
V: TRBV5-1; D: .; size: .; J: TRBJ2-7; DNA: TGCGCCAGCAGCTTGGTAACGAGTATAAGCGGCGAGCAGTACTTC; CDR3: CASSLVTSISGEQYF
V: TRBV5-4; D: .; size: few; J: TRBJ2-4; DNA: TGTGCCAGCAGCGAACAGGGTGGAACCAAAAACATTCAGTACTTC; CDR3: CASSEQGGTKNIQYF
V: TRBV7-2; D: .; size: .; J: TRBJ1-2; DNA: TGTGCCAGCAGCTTCACGACTGAGAGTAACTATGGCTACACCTTC; CDR3: CASSFTTESNYGYTF
V: TRBV9; D: .; size: .; J: TRBJ1-1; DNA: TGTGCCAGCAGCGTAGGGGGGGGCTACGGACAGAACACTGAAGCTTTCTTT; CDR3: CASSVGGGYGQNTEAFF
V: TRBV23-1; D: TRBD1; size: .; J: TRBJ1-4; DNA: TGCGCCACCCCCCGGGAGGACAGGGGGTATACTAATGAAAAACTGTTTTTT; CDR3: CATPREDRGYTNEKLFF
V: TRBV7-3; D: .; size: .; J: TRBJ1-1; DNA: TGTGCCAGCAGCCCCTGGGAGAACGCTGAAGCTTTCTTT; CDR3: CASSPWENAEAFF